The 31 T cell receptor beta chains reported below all come from one sample, sequenced in a study of response to subunit inactivated influenza vaccine. A single record per CDR3 protein comes from TCRdb applying MiXCR to the RT-PCR reads. The sample yields a few hundred thousand distinct CDR3 sequences, around 22% seen once. Source: PBMCs from blood, taken approximately 20 months after vaccination. These receptors were taken from a man between 50 and 75 years old who received an inactivated influenza vaccine.

This clonotype was seen at least ten times. This chain connects TRBV5-1 to TRBJ2-1, with D possibly being TRBD2 (5 bases). Trimming shortened V by 2 bases and J by 0 bases, and 12 bases separated the two germline ends. Germline loops: CDR1 SGHRS, CDR2 YFSETQ. CDR3 length equals 16 residues. As DNA, the CDR3 is TGCGCCAGCAGCTTACGGACTCAAAGCTCCTACAATGAGCAGTTCTTC. Translated: CASSLRTQSSYNEQFF.

This clonotype was seen more than once but under ten times. The chain joins TRBV10-2 to TRBJ2-1; 7 bases are shared with TRBD2. V lost 8 bases to trimming and J lost 2 bases; unmatched junction nucleotides: 9. The CDR3 loop spans 15 amino acids. The germline V gene encodes CDR1 WSHSY and CDR2 SAAADI. As DNA, the CDR3 is TGCGCCAGCTCCCTAGCGGCGAGAACCTACAATGAGCAGTTCTTC. This gives the protein CASSLAARTYNEQFF.

The genes are TRBV6-2 or TRBV6-3 and TRBJ2-7; tentative D call: TRBD2 (5 bases). Per germline, CDR1 MNHEY and CDR2 SVGEGT. V lost 0 bases and J lost 4, with 10 bases in between. The CDR3 spans 14 residues. The CDR3 bases are TGTGCCAGCAGTTACTCCGAGGGTTGGTACGAGCAGTACTTC. Residues: CASSYSEGWYEQYF.

This clonotype has a handful of counts. The chain couples TRBV4-3 to TRBJ1-4; D is perhaps TRBD1 (6 bases). From germline, CDR1 is LGHNA and CDR2 YSLEER. Trimming pared 3 bases from V and 5 bases from J, leaving 13 bases between. The CDR3 is 15 residues long. CDR3 coding DNA: TGCGCCAGCAGCCAGTTAGGGGGGGCGAATGAAAAACTGTTTTTT. Protein: CASSQLGGANEKLFF.

CDR3 nucleotides: TGTGCCAGCAGCTTATTTTACACCGGGGAGCTGTTTTTT. Translation gives CASSLFYTGELFF. The V gene is TRBV7-9, the J gene TRBJ2-2; D is unclear. The CDR3 loop spans 13 amino acids. CDR1 is SEHNR and CDR2 is FQNEAQ in the germline V gene (reference sequence). Trimming removed 2 bases at V and 3 bases at J, with 4 bases between.

There are a few counts of this clonotype. The chain combines TRBV10-3 with TRBJ1-2; TRBD1 is a possible D gene (5 bases). CDR1 and CDR2 from the germline V gene are ENHRY and SYGVKD. This CDR3 is built from 14 residues. The V gene lost 2 bases and the J gene lost 3 bases, with 10 bases spanning the gap. CDR3 nucleotide sequence: TGTGCCATCAGTGAGGGGGGGTTCGACTATGGCTACACCTTC. Translating gives CAISEGGFDYGYTF.

This clonotype appeared a few times. This rearrangement joins TRBV10-3 to TRBJ1-1; D is undetermined. The germline gives CDR1 ENHRY, CDR2 SYGVKD. This CDR3 has 14 residues. V was shortened by 6 bases and J by 0 bases, with 11 bases between the two germline ends. The CDR3 loop is CAIRRVEVNTEAFF. The CDR3 nucleotides are TGTGCCATCAGGCGTGTGGAGGTGAACACTGAAGCTTTCTTT.

There are a few counts of this clonotype. The V gene is TRBV12-3 or TRBV12-4, the J gene TRBJ1-6, with unresolved D. V lost 1 base to trimming and J lost 2 bases, with 9 bases between them. The CDR3 runs to 16 residues. Here the CDR3 reads CASSLDRSAYNSPLHF. The DNA of the CDR3 is TGTGCCAGCAGTTTAGACCGTTCTGCCTATAATTCACCCCTCCACTTT.

This chain links TRBV12-3 or TRBV12-4 with TRBJ1-1, with a weak D call TRBD1 (6 bases). V lost 5 bases and J 0 bases, leaving 16 bases between the germline ends. The CDR3 sequence is 16 residues long. The CDR3 DNA reads TGTGCCAGCAGTCCCCGAGCGGGACATCTGAACACTGAAGCTTTCTTT. Its protein product is CASSPRAGHLNTEAFF.

This clonotype was counted a few times. This chain connects TRBV20-1 to TRBJ1-4; 7 bases are shared with TRBD1. This CDR3 spans 12 amino acids. Germline V gene sequence: CDR1 DFQATT, CDR2 SNEGSKA (reference sequence). V lost 6 bases and J lost 7; bases outside the gene matches: 5. The CDR3 DNA reads TGCAGTGCCGGGACAGCGGGTGAAAAACTGTTTTTT. Its protein is CSAGTAGEKLFF.

The chain employs TRBV30 and TRBJ1-2; 9 bases agree with TRBD1. Germline V lookup: CDR1 GTSNPN, CDR2 SVGIG (reference sequence). CDR3 length: 14 amino acids. With 3 bases clipped from V and 10 bases from J, the junction kept 12 bases outside the gene matches. The CDR3 protein is CAWRRGGTGSDYTF. DNA of the CDR3: TGTGCCTGGAGGCGCGGGGGGACAGGGTCGGACTACACCTTC. The complete variable domain, with remaining parts taken from reference TRBV30 and TRBJ1-2, reads SQTIHQWPATLVQPVGSPLSLECTVEGTSNPNLYWYRQAAGRGLQLLFYSVGIGQISSEVPQNLSASRPQDRQFILSSKKLLLSDSGFYLCAWRRGGTGSDYTFGSGTRLTVV.

This clonotype was recorded at least ten times. This sequence joins TRBV11-2 and TRBJ2-4, with 7 nucleotides matching TRBD2. V shed 0 bases and J 1 base; nucleotides not matched to a gene: 9. Germline assignment: CDR1 SGHAT and CDR2 FQNNGV. There are 18 residues in the CDR3. CDR3 sequence reads: CASSLDLGGGPAKNIQYF. The CDR3 region has the DNA TGTGCCAGCAGCTTAGATCTCGGGGGAGGGCCGGCCAAAAACATTCAGTACTTC.

This chain uses TRBV2 with TRBJ2-2; D is perhaps TRBD2 (5 bases). The CDR3 runs to 15 residues. Per germline, CDR1 SNHLY and CDR2 FYNNEI. V lost 7 bases, J lost 4 bases, and 16 bases lay in between. This CDR3 reads CASTAGSAITGELFF. CDR3 sequence (DNA): TGTGCCAGCACGGCGGGCAGCGCGATCACCGGGGAGCTGTTTTTT.

In its sample, this clonotype was seen a few times. V and J are TRBV12-3 or TRBV12-4 and TRBJ1-6, with TRBD1 as a possible D gene (5 bases). V was shortened by 1 base and J by 0 bases, with 7 bases between the two germline ends. The CDR3 is made up of 16 amino acids. The CDR3 DNA reads TGTGCCAGCAGTTTAGGGGACGGCTCCTATAATTCACCCCTCCACTTT. Translated: CASSLGDGSYNSPLHF.

This clonotype has more than one count but fewer than ten. The chain recombines TRBV10-3 with TRBJ2-1; TRBD2 aligns across 9 bases. The CDR3 length is 13 residues. CDR1 and CDR2 from the germline V gene are ENHRY and SYGVKD. Losses at the gene ends were 10 bases for V and 12 bases for J; bases not matched to a gene: 13. The chain's CDR3 is CATGSGTSIPQFF. In DNA form, the CDR3 reads TGTGCCACCGGGTCCGGGACTAGCATACCGCAGTTCTTC.

The chain employs TRBV7-6 and TRBJ1-1; D unresolved. This CDR3 is 14 amino acids long. V shed 0 bases and J shed 1 base, with 6 bases lying between them. Per the germline V gene, CDR1 is SGHVS and CDR2 is FNYEAQ. CDR3 sequence reads: CASSLAEGNTEAFF. The DNA for the CDR3 is TGTGCCAGCAGCTTAGCCGAGGGGAACACTGAAGCTTTCTTT.

This clonotype was seen only a few times. The rearrangement links TRBV28 to TRBJ1-1; TRBD1 matches at 7 bases. The CDR3 is 12 residues long. With V trimmed by 7 bases and J by 3 bases, 2 bases remained unmatched. CDR1 MDHEN and CDR2 SYDVKM come from the germline V gene. Here the CDR3 reads CASKRGHTEAFF. The CDR3 DNA follows: TGTGCCAGCAAGAGGGGGCACACTGAAGCTTTCTTT.

The V gene is TRBV7-9, the J gene TRBJ2-3; D is tentatively TRBD1 or TRBD2 (5 bases each). The V gene lost 5 bases and the J gene lost 0 bases, with 12 bases spanning the gap. The CDR3 covers 15 residues. CDR1 and CDR2 (germline): SEHNR, FQNEAQ (reference sequence). CDR3 nucleotides: TGTGCCAGCAGCCTGGGGCGGACTAGCACAGATACGCAGTATTTT. Protein: CASSLGRTSTDTQYF.

The chain employs TRBV9 and TRBJ2-1, with a weak D call TRBD1 (6 bases). The CDR3 runs 14 residues. Trimming removed 3 bases from V and 2 bases from J, with 9 bases in between. CDR1 SGDLS and CDR2 YYNGEE come from the germline V gene. The CDR3, as DNA: TGTGCCAGCAGCGGGGGGCAGGCCTACAATGAGCAGTTCTTC. It is translated as CASSGGQAYNEQFF.

This chain uses TRBV28 with TRBJ1-6, with TRBD1 as a possible D gene (5 bases). Trimming took off 8 bases at V and 8 bases at J, with 13 bases between the two ends. CDR3 size: 13 residues. Germline loops: CDR1 MDHEN, CDR2 SYDVKM. The CDR3 bases are TGTGCCAGCCGCAGGGAGTACGATTCACCCCTCCACTTT. Its translation: CASRREYDSPLHF.

This clonotype was counted between two and nine times. The CDR3 region has the DNA TGTGCCAGCAGTTCGTACCAGGGAGTTCAGCCCCAGCATTTT. Protein product: CASSSYQGVQPQHF. The V gene is TRBV12-3 or TRBV12-4, the J gene TRBJ1-5; a weak D match, TRBD1 (5 bases). There are 14 residues in the CDR3. Trimming pared 4 bases from V and 6 bases from J, leaving 13 bases between.

The chain joins TRBV19 to TRBJ1-1; no clear D gene. The CDR3 runs 13 residues. Germline CDR1 and CDR2: LNHDA and SQIVND (reference sequence). Trimming removed 10 bases at V and 3 bases at J, with 15 bases between. The DNA of the CDR3 is TGTGCCACCTCGTTGGGCGTGGACACTGAAGCTTTCTTT. It translates to CATSLGVDTEAFF.

This clonotype has a handful of counts. J is TRBJ1-4 and V is TRBV20-1; TRBD1 agrees at 12 bases. The germline V gene has CDR1 DFQATT and CDR2 SNEGSKA (reference sequence). This CDR3 region has 15 residues. The V gene end was trimmed by 3 bases and the J gene end by 6 bases; junction bases not matched to a gene: 5. The DNA for the CDR3 is TGCAGTGCTAGCCCGGGACAGGGGGCTTATGAAAAACTGTTTTTT. Translated: CSASPGQGAYEKLFF.

The chain carries TRBV3-1 and TRBJ2-2; D is unclear. Germline V gives CDR1 LGHDT, CDR2 YNNKEL (reference sequence). CDR3 length: 14 amino acids. V was clipped by 4 bases and J by 6 bases, with 12 bases between them. The CDR3 sequence: CASSPRYTAGELFF. In DNA form, the CDR3 reads TGTGCCAGCAGCCCCCGGTACACCGCCGGGGAGCTGTTTTTT.

This chain connects TRBV15 to TRBJ2-7; 9 nucleotides agree with TRBD1. With 1 base clipped from V and 3 bases from J, the junction kept 1 base outside the gene matches. The CDR3 covers 14 residues. The V gene's germline CDR1 is LNHNV and CDR2 YYDKDF (reference sequence). This CDR3 is CATSRATGGYEQYF. The CDR3 nucleotides are TGTGCCACCAGCAGAGCGACAGGGGGCTACGAGCAGTACTTC.

The V gene is TRBV19, the J gene TRBJ1-5; no definite D call. The CDR3 contains 13 residues. The ends were cut back, 4 bases at V and 4 bases at J, with 8 bases in the middle. Looked up from germline, CDR1 is LNHDA and CDR2 is SQIVND (reference sequence). The CDR3 DNA reads as TGTGCCAGTAGTAAAACGGCGAATCAGCCCCAGCATTTT. This codes for CASSKTANQPQHF.

Only a few counts were recorded for this clonotype. The chain employs TRBV4-3 and TRBJ1-3; 7 positions agree with TRBD1. The CDR3 runs 17 residues. V dropped 0 bases and J dropped 0; count of bases not matched to a gene: 5. In germline, CDR1 is LGHNA, CDR2 YSLEER. This chain's CDR3 is CASSQDKGASSGNTIYF. CDR3 sequence (DNA): TGCGCCAGCAGCCAAGATAAGGGGGCAAGCTCTGGAAACACCATATATTTT.

This chain joins TRBV4-1 and TRBJ2-3; D gene unclear. Germline V gene sequence: CDR1 MGHRA, CDR2 YSYEKL. This CDR3 comprises 15 residues. V was pared by 3 bases and J by 8 bases, with 18 bases between. This chain's CDR3 is CASSQSDFRGGTQYF. In DNA, the CDR3 is TGCGCCAGCAGCCAGAGTGATTTCAGAGGCGGTACGCAGTATTTT.

V and J are TRBV6-2 or TRBV6-3 and TRBJ2-7, with D perhaps TRBD2 (5 bases). The CDR3 has 15 amino acids. Germline lookup yields CDR1 MNHEY and CDR2 SVGEGT. V was trimmed by 6 bases and J by 3 bases, leaving 18 bases between them. The CDR3 DNA is TGTGCCAGCAGCCTATCTCAAAGCGGTGGCTACGAGCAGTACTTC. This encodes CASSLSQSGGYEQYF.

J is TRBJ2-1 and V is TRBV29-1; D is tentatively TRBD1 or TRBD2 (5 bases each). Germline CDR1 and CDR2: SQVTM and ANQGSEA. Trimming removed 7 bases at V and 10 bases at J, with 17 bases between. This CDR3 contains 12 residues. The CDR3 is CSGVRGLGEQFF. For the CDR3, the DNA is TGCAGCGGTGTTCGGGGCCTAGGGGAGCAGTTCTTC.

This clonotype was seen ten or more times. The chain is built from TRBV29-1 and TRBJ1-1; maybe TRBD1 (6 bases). Germline V lookup: CDR1 SQVTM, CDR2 ANQGSEA. There are 12 residues in the CDR3. Trimming left V 7 bases short and J 1 base short, with 10 bases between. CDR3 bases: TGCAGCGCCCGGGACACGAACACTGAAGCTTTCTTT. The encoded protein is CSARDTNTEAFF.